This T cell receptor (beta chain) derives from a study of regulatory T cells in long-lasting Graves disease. Regarding this clonotype: A far bigger clonotype differs at one base, so this is likely a read error.

CDR3 length equals 15 residues. The ends were cut back, 7 bases at V and 7 bases at J, with 22 bases in the middle. The germline gives CDR1 SGHTA, CDR2 FQGTGA. TCR beta libraries were built with iRepertoire HTBI primers and Arm-PCR of CDR3 regions. Each CDR3 protein is one row after TCRdb ran MiXCR on the multiplex PCR reads. The table has a few hundred thousand distinct CDR3 sequences, roughly 24% seen once. The time point: persistent/refractory GD, antithyroid drugs over 5 years with positive TRAb. Making the TCR library involved RNA that had been extracted from PBMCs. The clonotype originates from a woman aged 40 to 50 with Graves disease. Sequences were derived from peripheral blood mononuclear cells (PBMCs), sampled when the disease was refractory, from a patient treated with antithyroid drugs. The chain combines TRBV7-3 with TRBJ2-5; tentatively, D is TRBD2 (7 bases). The CDR3 region has the DNA TGTGCCAGCAACCCACAGGGAGTGGTAGCGGGGACCCAGTACTTC. Its protein is CASNPQGVVAGTQYF.